This T cell receptor beta chain was captured in a study of low-dose radiotherapy and immunotherapy resistance in tumors (dated by TCRdb to the early 2020s). Regarding the study in general: Patients in Cohort 1 were given 0.5 Gy per fraction every 2 weeks, and the prescribed total PTV dose was 6.5 Gy. For Cohort 2, the dose was 1 Gy per fraction given every two weeks, adding up to 13 Gy in total across 26 weeks. Patients were given nivolumab as a 240 mg flat dose every two weeks and ipilimumab at 1 mg/kg every six weeks, with both drugs delivered intravenously. Every two weeks, patients got intravenous cyclophosphamide at 200 mg/m2, given one day ahead of each radiation and immunotherapy administration. Starting on cycle 1 day 1, patients took 300 mg of aspirin by mouth once daily for four cycles. The trial did not randomize participants into treatment groups. Eight patients were included in the translational analysis, namely three from the first dose cohort plus the first five from the second dose cohort.

V ends up 7 bases short and J 15 bases short, with an unmatched junction base count of 9. The CDR3 numbers 12 residues from cysteine through phenylalanine. Only the CDR3 region is kept as DNA, spanning 36 bases read in frame from base 1. Reads for this sample came from an Illumina HiSeq 2500. First-strand cDNA was synthesized with Superscript III and a set of TRAV- and TRBV-specific primers, covering both TCRalpha and TCRbeta chains. A roughly 19-cycle PCR with Phusion amplified the TCRs, pairing a constant-region primer with the adapter that was attached to the V primers. Amplification of the isolated mRNA was done with the MessageAmp II aRNA Amplification Kit, which involved a roughly 16-hour in vitro transcription at 37 degrees C. The Dynabeads mRNA DIRECT Purification Kit was used to isolate mRNA for TCR sequencing. Indexed Illumina adapters were added in a second approximately 24-cycle Phusion PCR, and the resulting products were purified with AMPure XP beads. From the authors' description of their analysis: Custom Perl scripts pooled TCR sequences encoding the same protein, removed out-of-frame sequences and computed each clonotype's abundance. The analysis excluded TCR sequences that were supported by just one read. Repertoire metrics included Shannon entropy, Gini index, clonality, richness, and frequency of TCRs shared between repertoires. Using fastp at Q25 and MiXCR, TCRdb reprocessed the public reads and kept productive beta chains. Merged by CDR3 protein, the rows form single entries marked with the most common genes and DNA. TCRdb's processing, not the study's, gives the V and J calls here. This sample is represented by 100,000 or so distinct CDR3 sequences; less than 25% of them were singletons. In total, the top ten clones hold about 4% of the sample.

The sample holds many counts of this clonotype. It lacks a known antigen. There are no base qualities to consult, and no much larger clone falls within one base. The sample's time point label, decoded: after trial treatment. The treatment or condition label here, explained by the study, means: LDRT plus nivolumab, ipilimumab, low-dose cyclophosphamide and aspirin (RACIN trial). Donors were enrolled in RACIN, a single-arm phase I dose-escalation trial combining nivolumab, ipilimumab, aspirin, low-dose cyclophosphamide and low-dose radiotherapy. Patients were eligible if they had advanced solid tumors that were TIL-negative.

The material sequenced was PBMCs, taken after low-dose radiotherapy plus immunotherapy. This chain joins TRBV12-3 or TRBV12-4 to TRBJ2-1, and 10 junction bases match TRBD1. The sequence came from a male donor with prostate cancer. The DNA sequence is given as TGTGCCAGCACCTCCGACAGGGGGCGTGTGTTCTTC. It specifies CASTSDRGRVFF.